This is a list of T cell receptor beta chains from one sample in a study of shared clonotypes between healthy human individuals. TCRdb keeps only in-frame clones here, not all; method: immunoSEQ multiplex PCR. Seen here are 2,100,000 or so clones, about 94% observed once, and the top ten hold more than 0.1%. The sequenced material came from naive CD4+ T cells sorted from blood. The receptor source for this set is a man aged 18 to 29 in good health. CDR3s include the opening cysteine and the closing phenylalanine or tryptophan. A D gene is named only where the DNA matches it firmly. Rows may omit the clone size; those that give it use once, few, many or a size class.

clone size: .; J gene: TRBJ1-3; V gene: TRBV30; D gene: .; CDR3 DNA: TGTGCCTGGAGTGTTCGGGGTAACTCTGGAAACACCATATATTTT; CDR3 protein: CAWSVRGNSGNTIYF
clone size: .; J gene: TRBJ2-7; V gene: TRBV4-1; D gene: TRBD2; CDR3 DNA: TGCGCCAGCAGCCAAGTCTCTAGCGGGAGTGTGTACGAGCAGTACTTC; CDR3 protein: CASSQVSSGSVYEQYF
clone size: .; J gene: TRBJ2-7; V gene: TRBV2; D gene: .; CDR3 DNA: TGTGCCAGCAGTGAGGAGTCGCAGTTGGGATACGAGCAGTACTTC; CDR3 protein: CASSEESQLGYEQYF
clone size: .; J gene: TRBJ2-3; V gene: TRBV19; D gene: TRBD1; CDR3 DNA: TGTGCCAGCACGACAGGGGGCAACACAGATACGCAGTATTTT; CDR3 protein: CASTTGGNTDTQYF
clone size: .; J gene: TRBJ2-7; V gene: TRBV7-2; D gene: .; CDR3 DNA: TGTGCCAGCAGCTTAGGGCGGGCGAGCTCCTACGAGCAGTACTTC; CDR3 protein: CASSLGRASSYEQYF
clone size: .; J gene: TRBJ1-3; V gene: TRBV7-2; D gene: .; CDR3 DNA: TGTGCCAGCAGCTTGTTTACTGGAAACACCATATATTTT; CDR3 protein: CASSLFTGNTIYF
clone size: .; J gene: TRBJ1-5; V gene: TRBV19; D gene: .; CDR3 DNA: TGTGCCAGTAGCTCCGCCAGAAATAGCAATCAGCCCCAGCATTTT; CDR3 protein: CASSSARNSNQPQHF
clone size: .; J gene: TRBJ1-4; V gene: TRBV7-2; D gene: TRBD1; CDR3 DNA: TGTGCCAGCAGCTTAGGGGGACAGGGGGCAGGAAAACTGTTTTTT; CDR3 protein: CASSLGGQGAGKLFF
clone size: .; J gene: TRBJ2-5; V gene: TRBV10-3; D gene: .; CDR3 DNA: TGTGCCATCAGGTCTTCTGAGAAGGAGACCCAGTACTTC; CDR3 protein: CAIRSSEKETQYF
clone size: .; J gene: TRBJ2-5; V gene: TRBV6-5; D gene: .; CDR3 DNA: TGTGCCAGCAGTCCGCCCGGGGGTCAAGAGACCCAGTACTTC; CDR3 protein: CASSPPGGQETQYF
clone size: .; J gene: TRBJ2-3; V gene: TRBV4-1; D gene: .; CDR3 DNA: TGCGCCAGCAGCCAAGATCCCAGCGGAGATACGCAGTATTTT; CDR3 protein: CASSQDPSGDTQYF
clone size: few; J gene: TRBJ1-6; V gene: TRBV10-1; D gene: .; CDR3 DNA: TGCGCCAGCAGCCCCGGGACAAATAATTCACCCCTCCACTTT; CDR3 protein: CASSPGTNNSPLHF
clone size: once; J gene: TRBJ2-7; V gene: TRBV11-2; D gene: .; CDR3 DNA: TGTGCCAGCGCCCCCGGCTGGGTCTCCTACGAGCAGTACTTC; CDR3 protein: CASAPGWVSYEQYF
clone size: .; J gene: TRBJ2-7; V gene: TRBV27; D gene: TRBD1; CDR3 DNA: TGTGCCAGCAGTTTTAGACAGGGGGCCAACGAGCAGTACTTC; CDR3 protein: CASSFRQGANEQYF
clone size: .; J gene: TRBJ2-2; V gene: TRBV5-6; D gene: .; CDR3 DNA: TGTGCCAGCAGCGGAGACTCTAACACCGGGGAGCTGTTTTTT; CDR3 protein: CASSGDSNTGELFF